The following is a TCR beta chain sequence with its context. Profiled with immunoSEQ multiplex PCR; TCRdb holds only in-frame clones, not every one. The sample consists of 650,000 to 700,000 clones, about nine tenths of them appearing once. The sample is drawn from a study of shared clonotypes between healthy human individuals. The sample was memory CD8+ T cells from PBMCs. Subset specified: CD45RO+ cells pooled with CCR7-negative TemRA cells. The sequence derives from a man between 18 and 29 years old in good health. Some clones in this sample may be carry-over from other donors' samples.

The CDR3 DNA sequence: TGTGCCAGCACCAGGGGGCGCGGGGAAAAACTGTTTTTT. Translated: CASTRGRGEKLFF. The chain combines TRBV25-1 with TRBJ1-4; 8 nucleotides line up with TRBD1. The trim removed 7 bases at V and 8 bases at J, leaving 6 bases unmatched. The length of the CDR3 is 13 residues. Germline V gives CDR1 MGHDK, CDR2 SYGVNS.